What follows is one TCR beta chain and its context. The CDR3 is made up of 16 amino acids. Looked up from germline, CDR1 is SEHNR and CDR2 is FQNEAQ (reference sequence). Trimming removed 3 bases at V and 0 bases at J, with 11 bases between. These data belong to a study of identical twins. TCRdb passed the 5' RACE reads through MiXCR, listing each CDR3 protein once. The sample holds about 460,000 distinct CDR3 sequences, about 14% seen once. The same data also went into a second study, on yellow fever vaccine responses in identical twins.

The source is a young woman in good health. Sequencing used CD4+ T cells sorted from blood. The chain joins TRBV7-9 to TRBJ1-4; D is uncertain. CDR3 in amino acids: CASSLSLGSTNEKLFF. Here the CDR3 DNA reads TGTGCCAGCAGCTTGTCTCTTGGGTCAACTAATGAAAAACTGTTTTTT.